Shown below are 24 T cell receptor beta chains from a single sample sequenced in a study of T cell responses to AZD1222 COVID-19 vaccine. Method: immunoSEQ multiplex PCR; TCRdb's copy keeps in-frame clones and lacks some. The sample has tens of thousands of clones; 70% to 90% are singletons. Source: peripheral blood, taken 28 days after the second AZD1222 dose. The receptors were gathered from an adult who received the AZD1222 COVID-19 vaccine.

This clone turned up a few times. The chain recombines TRBV9 with TRBJ2-7; 9 bases fit TRBD2. Germline-derived CDR1 and CDR2 are SGDLS and YYNGEE. CDR3 length equals 15 residues. V lost 0 bases to trimming and J lost 1 base; unmatched junction nucleotides: 2. The CDR3 loop is CASSVVTSGSYEQYF. DNA of the CDR3: TGTGCCAGCAGCGTAGTGACTAGCGGATCCTACGAGCAGTACTTC.

The V gene is TRBV10-3, the J gene TRBJ1-4, with D perhaps TRBD1 (5 bases). CDR1 and CDR2 from the germline V gene are ENHRY and SYGVKD. The length of the CDR3 is 14 residues. Trimming removed 6 bases from V and 7 bases from J, with 15 bases in between. CDR3 coding DNA: TGTGCCATCAGGGGCGAGGGGAATAGTGAAAAACTGTTTTTT. It yields the protein CAIRGEGNSEKLFF.

The chain has TRBV27 and TRBJ1-3; D gene unclear. Trimming cost V 4 bases and J 1 base, with 11 bases left between them. The CDR3 spans 15 residues. Germline V gives CDR1 MNHEY, CDR2 SMNVEV (reference sequence). This CDR3 is CASSSIPVSGNTIYF. The CDR3 nucleotides read TGTGCCAGCAGTTCAATCCCGGTTTCTGGAAACACCATATATTTT.

The V and J genes are TRBV29-1 and TRBJ1-1, with D unclear. In germline, CDR1 is SQVTM, CDR2 ANQGSEA. There are 13 residues in the CDR3. V dropped 6 bases and J dropped 0 bases, with 11 bases sitting between them. CDR3 nucleotide sequence: TGCAGCGTCCGGACGGCCCTGAACACTGAAGCTTTCTTT. This codes for CSVRTALNTEAFF. Drawing the rest from reference TRBV29-1 and TRBJ1-1, the complete variable domain is SAVISQKPSRDICQRGTSLTIQCQVDSQVTMMFWYRQQPGQSLTLIATANQGSEATYESGFVIDKFPISRPNLTFSTLTVSNMSPEDSSIYLCSVRTALNTEAFFGQGTRLTVV.

The genes are TRBV7-3 and TRBJ1-1; no definite D call. Germline CDR1 and CDR2: SGHTA and FQGTGA. V was clipped by 5 bases and J by 4 bases, with 17 bases between them. The CDR3 loop spans 15 amino acids. The CDR3 DNA sequence: TGTGCCAGCAGCGTTAACCGGGGTGGTGCCACTGAAGCTTTCTTT. Protein product: CASSVNRGGATEAFF.

J is TRBJ1-6 and V is TRBV6-5, with 8 bases aligning to TRBD1. V dropped 5 bases and J dropped 14; count of bases not matched to a gene: 14. CDR1 and CDR2 (germline): MNHEY, SVGAGI. This CDR3 has 15 residues. DNA for the CDR3: TGTGCCAGCAGTCCCTCCAGGGGGCCCCTTGGATCCCTCCACTTT. It specifies CASSPSRGPLGSLHF.

V is TRBV18 and J is TRBJ1-2; D may be TRBD1 (6 bases). This CDR3 is 14 amino acids long. Looked up from germline, CDR1 is KGHSH and CDR2 is LQKENI. V was cut by 3 bases and J by 3 bases, with 11 bases left in between. CDR3 sequence reads: CASSPGQTHYGYTF. As DNA, the CDR3 is TGTGCCAGCTCACCCGGACAGACGCACTATGGCTACACCTTC.

The chain combines TRBV6-5 with TRBJ1-2, with a tentative D call TRBD1 (6 bases). The CDR3 is 12 amino acids. The germline V gene has CDR1 MNHEY and CDR2 SVGAGI. V was cut by 5 bases and J by 8 bases, with 12 bases left in between. The CDR3 coding sequence is TGTGCCAGCAGTCGACAGGTTGGCGGCTACACCTTC. Translated: CASSRQVGGYTF.

This chain joins TRBV28 and TRBJ2-2; 10 nucleotides line up with TRBD2. CDR1 is MDHEN and CDR2 is SYDVKM in the germline V gene. J was trimmed by 1 base and V by 5 bases; bases with no gene match: 7. The CDR3 totals 17 residues. In nucleotides, the CDR3 is TGTGCCAGCAGTCCCTGGACTAGCGGAGTGAACACCGGGGAGCTGTTTTTT. Amino acid sequence: CASSPWTSGVNTGELFF.

The chain carries TRBV5-1 and TRBJ2-5, with 9 bases matching TRBD1. The V and J ends lost 2 bases and 4 bases, in that order; junction bases with no gene match: 3. Per the germline V gene, CDR1 is SGHRS and CDR2 is YFSETQ. The CDR3 length is 14 residues. CDR3: CASSFGTGLETQYF. CDR3 nucleotide sequence: TGCGCCAGCAGCTTCGGGACAGGGCTAGAGACCCAGTACTTC.

The sample holds one count of this clone. The V and J genes are TRBV3-1 (or the pseudogene TRBV3-2) and TRBJ2-2; TRBD2 is a possible D gene (6 bases). The germline V and J ends were trimmed by 4 bases and 4 bases, with 16 bases remaining between them. This CDR3 has 16 residues. Germline V gene sequence: CDR1 LGHDT, CDR2 YNNKEL (reference sequence). CDR3 coding DNA: TGTGCCAGCAGCCCTAGATGGGGAGGAGTCACCGGGGAGCTGTTTTTT. Its translation is CASSPRWGGVTGELFF.

The chain uses TRBV2 and TRBJ1-2; unclear D gene. The CDR3 runs 15 residues. V was pared by 3 bases and J by 8 bases, with 19 bases between. Germline CDR1 is SNHLY and CDR2 is FYNNEI. The CDR3 sequence: CASSDEGGTTGGYTF. Here the CDR3 DNA reads TGTGCCAGCAGTGATGAGGGCGGAACGACGGGGGGCTACACCTTC.

The rearrangement links TRBV19 to TRBJ2-7; 9 bases agree with TRBD2. Germline V gene lookup returns CDR1 LNHDA and CDR2 SQIVND (reference sequence). Germline trimming cut 2 bases from V and 1 base from J; bases unmatched to any gene: 0. The CDR3 extends over 14 amino acids. CDR3 coding DNA: TGTGCCAGTAGTATAACTAGCGGGTCCTACGAGCAGTACTTC. Translation: CASSITSGSYEQYF.

The genes are TRBV7-2 and TRBJ1-5; unclear D gene. Trimming took 1 base from V and 7 from J, leaving 14 bases between them. Germline V gives CDR1 SGHTA, CDR2 FQGNSA. This CDR3 contains 15 residues. CDR3 bases: TGTGCCAGCAGCTTAGTGATAGGGCAGAGGCAGCCCCAGCATTTT. This sequence encodes CASSLVIGQRQPQHF. The whole variable domain, filled in from reference TRBV7-2 and TRBJ1-5, reads GAGVSQSPSNKVTEKGKDVELRCDPISGHTALYWYRQSLGQGLEFLIYFQGNSAPDKSGLPSDRFSAERTGGSVSTLTIQRTQQEDSAVYLCASSLVIGQRQPQHFGDGTRLSIL.

The chain has TRBV29-1 and TRBJ2-3; 12 bases map to TRBD2. V lost 5 bases and J lost 2; bases outside the gene matches: 2. The germline V gene has CDR1 SQVTM and CDR2 ANQGSEA. This CDR3 contains 14 residues. The CDR3 reads CSVRTSGTTDTQYF. The CDR3, as DNA: TGCAGCGTTAGGACTAGCGGGACCACAGATACGCAGTATTTT.

This clone was seen only once. The chain uses TRBV6-5 and TRBJ2-7; possible D gene TRBD2, 5 bases. From germline, CDR1 is MNHEY and CDR2 SVGAGI. The CDR3 is made up of 11 amino acids. V was shortened by 2 bases and J by 7 bases, with 6 bases between the two germline ends. The CDR3 is CASSYRGEQYF. The CDR3, as DNA: TGTGCCAGCAGTTACCGCGGGGAGCAGTACTTC.

This clone ranks as medium-sized (0.01 to 0.1%). CDR3 DNA: TGTGCCAGCAGCTTAGGGTCCGGGGGCTATGGCTACACCTTC. Translated: CASSLGSGGYGYTF. The rearrangement links TRBV13 to TRBJ1-2; weak D call: TRBD1 (5 bases). The CDR3 runs 14 residues. Trimming shortened V by 0 bases and J by 4 bases, and 9 bases separated the two germline ends. The germline V gene has CDR1 PRHDT and CDR2 FYEKMQ (reference sequence). Full variable domain (rest looked up from reference TRBV13 and TRBJ1-2): AAGVIQSPRHLIKEKRETATLKCYPIPRHDTVYWYQQGPGQDPQFLISFYEKMQSDKGSIPDRFSAQQFSDYHSELNMSSLELGDSALYFCASSLGSGGYGYTFGSGTRLTVV.

V gene TRBV6-5 combines with J gene TRBJ2-7; 10 bases fit TRBD2. The CDR3 is 14 residues long. CDR1 and CDR2 from the germline V gene are MNHEY and SVGAGI. J was trimmed by 5 bases and V by 2 bases; bases with no gene match: 3. In nucleotides, the CDR3 is TGTGCCAGCAGTTACGAGCGGGAGGGCCACGAGCAGTACTTC. Its protein product is CASSYEREGHEQYF.

J is TRBJ2-1 and V is TRBV9, with a weak D call TRBD2 (6 bases). This CDR3 region has 15 residues. The V end lost 0 bases, the J end lost 9 bases, and 16 bases lay between the germline ends. Germline V gene data show CDR1 as SGDLS and CDR2 as YYNGEE. The CDR3 nucleotides read TGTGCCAGCAGCGTAGTCCAGGGAGGTATGGGTGAGCAGTTCTTC. Translation gives CASSVVQGGMGEQFF.

The chain recombines TRBV6-2 or TRBV6-3 with TRBJ1-5, with D hard to call. V lost 5 bases, J lost 2 bases, and 10 bases lay in between. CDR1 is MNHEY, CDR2 SVGEGT, per germline. The CDR3 loop spans 14 amino acids. The CDR3 coding sequence is TGTGCCAGCAGTGGACCAAGGGGCAATCAGCCCCAGCATTTT. Translation gives CASSGPRGNQPQHF.

The chain employs TRBV11-1 and TRBJ2-7; D not resolved. This CDR3 region has 16 residues. Trimming cost V 0 bases and J 6 bases, with 18 bases left between them. The V gene's germline CDR1 is SGHAT and CDR2 FQDESV (reference sequence). Written as DNA, the CDR3 is TGTGCCAGCAGCTTAGCGCAGGAAGGGCCGATCGGCGAGCAGTACTTC. Its translation: CASSLAQEGPIGEQYF. The full variable domain, rest sourced from reference TRBV11-1 and TRBJ2-7, is EAEVAQSPRYKITEKSQAVAFWCDPISGHATLYWYRQILGQGPELLVQFQDESVVDDSQLPKDRFSAERLKGVDSTLKIQPAELGDSAMYLCASSLAQEGPIGEQYFGPGTRLTVT.

This sequence joins TRBV7-4 and TRBJ1-5; 8 positions agree with TRBD1. Germline-derived CDR1 and CDR2 are SGHVT and SQSDAQ. This CDR3 has 17 residues. V lost 5 bases to trimming and J lost 6 bases; unmatched junction nucleotides: 15. The CDR3 DNA sequence: TGTGCCAGCAGCGCCGGACAGGGAGCAGAGGGTGGTCAGCCCCAGCATTTT. It specifies CASSAGQGAEGGQPQHF.

The J gene is TRBJ1-1, the V gene TRBV29-1, with D hard to call. The germline V gene has CDR1 SQVTM and CDR2 ANQGSEA. The CDR3 runs to 13 residues. Trimming took 3 bases from V and 0 from J, leaving 8 bases between them. CDR3 in DNA: TGCAGCGTTGAGCGTCAGATGAACACTGAAGCTTTCTTT. Residues: CSVERQMNTEAFF.

The chain employs TRBV29-1 and TRBJ2-7; 7 positions agree with TRBD1. The CDR3 is 12 residues long. The ends lost 4 bases at V and 4 bases at J; junction bases unmatched: 4. Germline V gene lookup returns CDR1 SQVTM and CDR2 ANQGSEA. The CDR3 DNA reads as TGCAGCGTTGGACAGGGTAGTTACGAGCAGTACTTC. Translated: CSVGQGSYEQYF.